These 8 T cell receptor beta chains came from one sample sequenced in a study of response to subunit inactivated influenza vaccine. TCRdb reanalysed the RT-PCR reads using MiXCR and keeps one entry per CDR3 protein. The sample has some 550,000 distinct CDR3 sequences; under 30% are singletons. These records were also assigned to another study, of T cells expressing NK-cell markers. That work contributes: cDNA encoding TCR beta was synthesized via 5'RACE template switching incorporating UMIs.

The sample here was CD4+ T cells sorted from PBMCs, taken 12 days after vaccination. The receptors shown here come from a man aged 50 to 60 who received an inactivated influenza vaccine.

V and J are TRBV4-2 and TRBJ2-7, with TRBD1 identical over 7 bases. V lost 1 base to trimming and J lost 5 bases; unmatched junction nucleotides: 8. CDR1 is LGHNA and CDR2 is YNFKEQ in the germline V gene. This CDR3 region has 15 residues. The CDR3 nucleotides read TGTGCCAGCAGCCAAGGGACAGGAGCTCCCCACGAGCAGTACTTC. Encoded protein: CASSQGTGAPHEQYF.

The V call is TRBV3-1, the J call TRBJ2-1; 7 bases align to TRBD2. Germline values: CDR1 LGHDT, CDR2 YNNKEL (reference sequence). The CDR3 covers 16 residues. The trim removed 0 bases at V and 10 bases at J, leaving 12 bases unmatched. The CDR3 bases are TGTGCCAGCAGCCAAGAACGACCGGGGGGACTTGGCGAGCAGTTCTTC. Translated: CASSQERPGGLGEQFF.

This chain connects TRBV7-8 to TRBJ2-1, with D tentatively TRBD2 (6 bases). The CDR3 is 14 amino acids. Germline V gives CDR1 SGHVS, CDR2 FQNEAQ. V was cut by 4 bases and J by 5 bases, with 12 bases left in between. The CDR3 protein is CASSSGTANNEQFF. The CDR3 bases are TGTGCCAGCAGCTCCGGGACTGCTAACAATGAGCAGTTCTTC.

V and J are TRBV6-5 and TRBJ2-6, with D unclear. Germline V gives CDR1 MNHEY, CDR2 SVGAGI. The V gene lost 1 base and the J gene lost 1 base, with 11 bases spanning the gap. The CDR3 consists of 17 residues. The CDR3: CASSYLSRRSGANVLTF. In DNA, the CDR3 is TGTGCCAGCAGTTACTTGTCAAGAAGGTCTGGGGCCAACGTCCTGACTTTC.

At least ten counts were recorded for this clonotype. This chain connects TRBV3-1 to TRBJ2-1; D not certain. The CDR3 has 18 amino acids. Germline CDR1 LGHDT, CDR2 YNNKEL (reference sequence). V shed 3 bases and J shed 0 bases, with 18 bases lying between them. The CDR3 DNA is TGTGCCAGCAGCCAGGTCTTAAGGTTGCAGCGCTCCTACAATGAGCAGTTCTTC. Translated, it gives CASSQVLRLQRSYNEQFF.

This chain joins TRBV20-1 and TRBJ2-1; 7 bases are a match to TRBD2. The CDR3 consists of 16 residues. The J segment lost 6 bases and the V segment lost 0 bases, leaving 11 bases of the junction unmatched. The germline gives CDR1 DFQATT, CDR2 SNEGSKA (reference sequence). CDR3 sequence reads: CSARDRSGGGRNEQFF. The CDR3 DNA sequence: TGCAGTGCTAGAGATCGTTCCGGCGGGGGACGCAATGAGCAGTTCTTC.

The genes are TRBV10-3 and TRBJ1-1; a possible D gene is TRBD1 (5 bases). Germline CDR1 and CDR2: ENHRY and SYGVKD. V was pared by 2 bases and J by 1 base, with 11 bases between. The CDR3 is 15 residues long. In DNA form, the CDR3 reads TGTGCCATCAGTGAGGAGGGACGGACGAACACTGAAGCTTTCTTT. Protein sequence: CAISEEGRTNTEAFF.

The chain employs TRBV7-2 and TRBJ2-2; D might be TRBD1 or TRBD2, each matching 6 bases. CDR1 is SGHTA and CDR2 is FQGNSA in the germline V gene. Trimming removed 2 bases from V and 8 bases from J, with 9 bases in between. CDR3 length: 13 amino acids. The CDR3 reads CASSLRGLGELFF. CDR3 nucleotide sequence: TGTGCCAGCAGCTTACGGGGGCTGGGGGAGCTGTTTTTT.